This passage covers 29 T cell receptor beta chains from one sample sequenced in a study of blood T cell repertoires in COVID-19. Some clones are missing from TCRdb's copy, which holds only in-frame ones; the method was immunoSEQ multiplex PCR. The table lists about 70,000 clones, around 87% of them singletons. Sequenced sample: peripheral blood. Receptor source: a human donor in a cohort sampled during active COVID-19.

The V call is TRBV7-2, the J call TRBJ1-4; no clear D. The CDR3 consists of 15 residues. Between the trimmed V and J ends, which lost 5 bases and 0 bases, there was a span of 10 bases. The germline V gene encodes CDR1 SGHTA and CDR2 FQGNSA. The CDR3 DNA reads TGTGCCAGCAGCACGCAGATTGCAACTAATGAAAAACTGTTTTTT. It translates to CASSTQIATNEKLFF. Filled out from reference TRBV7-2 and TRBJ1-4, the complete variable domain reads GAGVSQSPSNKVTEKGKDVELRCDPISGHTALYWYRQSLGQGLEFLIYFQGNSAPDKSGLPSDRFSAERTGGSVSTLTIQRTQQEDSAVYLCASSTQIATNEKLFFGSGTQLSVL.

The gene calls are TRBV28 and TRBJ2-5, with D maybe TRBD2 (5 bases). Trimming removed 5 bases at V and 1 base at J, with 20 bases between. The CDR3 is made up of 17 amino acids. Germline CDR1 MDHEN, CDR2 SYDVKM. The CDR3 sequence: CASSLRAPGGFQETQYF. In nucleotides, the CDR3 is TGTGCCAGCAGTCTAAGGGCCCCCGGAGGATTCCAAGAGACCCAGTACTTC.

This chain joins TRBV3-1 (or the pseudogene TRBV3-2) and TRBJ1-1; 7 nucleotides line up with TRBD1. The CDR3 runs to 17 residues. Germline V gives CDR1 LGHDT, CDR2 YNNKEL (reference sequence). J gave up 4 bases and V 4 bases, and 15 bases lay outside the gene matches. CDR3 DNA sequence: TGTGCCAGCAGCCTTTCAAAGCACAGGGGTCCCCTCACTGAAGCTTTCTTT. Its translation is CASSLSKHRGPLTEAFF.

The chain joins TRBV4-1 to TRBJ2-5, with D tentatively TRBD2 (6 bases). Trimming pared 3 bases from V and 5 bases from J, leaving 10 bases between. The CDR3 length is 13 residues. Germline assignment: CDR1 MGHRA and CDR2 YSYEKL. DNA for the CDR3: TGCGCCAGCAGCCACTGGAGGGGCGAGACCCAGTACTTC. Its protein is CASSHWRGETQYF.

V and J are TRBV6-1 and TRBJ2-3, with no clear D. This CDR3 has 15 residues. V shed 3 bases and J shed 6 bases, with 16 bases lying between them. Germline-derived CDR1 and CDR2 are MNHNS and SASEGT. CDR3 bases: TGTGCCAGCAGTGAGAGGCGAGGAATTTCTGATACGCAGTATTTT. Amino acid sequence: CASSERRGISDTQYF.

The V and J genes are TRBV10-3 and TRBJ2-7, with 10 bases fitting TRBD2. CDR1 and CDR2 from the germline V gene are ENHRY and SYGVKD. Trimming took 0 bases from V and 5 from J; bases not matched to a gene: 10. The CDR3 has 17 amino acids. In DNA, the CDR3 is TGTGCCATCAGTGAGTCCCAGCGGGGGGGCTCGATTAACGAGCAGTACTTC. It yields the protein CAISESQRGGSINEQYF.

The J gene is TRBJ1-1, the V gene TRBV6-6; D ambiguous. This CDR3 region has 13 residues. CDR1 and CDR2 (germline): MNHNY, SVGAGI (reference sequence). Trimming cost V 5 bases and J 1 base, with 8 bases left between them. The CDR3 coding sequence is TGTGCCAGCAGTGGACGGGGGAACACTGAAGCTTTCTTT. It translates to CASSGRGNTEAFF.

The V gene is TRBV9, the J gene TRBJ2-3, with TRBD1 identical over 9 bases. CDR1 is SGDLS, CDR2 YYNGEE, per germline. The length of the CDR3 is 14 residues. V lost 3 bases and J lost 5; bases outside the gene matches: 4. The CDR3 DNA reads TGTGCCAGCAGCGCCGGGACAGGGAAAGATACGCAGTATTTT. Amino acids: CASSAGTGKDTQYF. The full variable domain, rest sourced from reference TRBV9 and TRBJ2-3, is DSGVTQTPKHLITATGQRVTLRCSPRSGDLSVYWYQQSLDQGLQFLIQYYNGEERAKGNILERFSAQQFPDLHSELNLSSLELGDSALYFCASSAGTGKDTQYFGPGTRLTVL.

This chain joins TRBV4-2 and TRBJ1-3; 8 positions agree with TRBD1. Trimming cost V 1 base and J 3 bases; bases outside gene matches: 5. This CDR3 has 16 amino acids. The germline V gene encodes CDR1 LGHNA and CDR2 YNFKEQ. In nucleotides, the CDR3 is TGTGCCAGCAGCCAAGGACAGGGGTTTGGTGGAAACACCATATATTTT. It yields the protein CASSQGQGFGGNTIYF.

The CDR3 is CASRARDRVETQYF. The DNA of the CDR3 is TGTGCCAGCAGAGCCCGGGACAGGGTTGAGACCCAGTACTTC. The genes are TRBV2 and TRBJ2-5, with 9 bases lining up with TRBD1. Looked up from germline, CDR1 is SNHLY and CDR2 is FYNNEI. The CDR3 is 14 residues long. Trimming cost V 6 bases and J 5 bases; bases outside gene matches: 7. Full variable domain (outside the CDR3, taken from reference TRBV2 and TRBJ2-5): EPEVTQTPSHQVTQMGQEVILRCVPISNHLYFYWYRQILGQKVEFLVSFYNNEISEKSEIFDDQFSVERPDGSNFTLKIRSTKLEDSAMYFCASRARDRVETQYFGPGTRLLVL.

This clone has only one observation. The CDR3 loop is CASSFMRGRDEQFF. CDR3 in DNA: TGTGCCAGCAGCTTCATGAGGGGGCGGGATGAGCAGTTCTTC. The chain has TRBV7-2 and TRBJ2-1; 7 bases fit TRBD1. V gave up 3 bases and J gave up 8 bases; unmatched junction bases: 7. Germline values: CDR1 SGHTA, CDR2 FQGNSA. CDR3 length: 14 amino acids.

By sample fraction, this clone is medium-sized. The rearrangement uses TRBV19 and TRBJ1-1, with 8 bases lining up with TRBD1. The CDR3 totals 14 residues. The V gene's germline CDR1 is LNHDA and CDR2 SQIVND (reference sequence). After removal of 4 bases from V and 5 bases from J, the junction contained 6 bases not matched to a gene. CDR3 residues: CASSTGGGFTEAFF. The CDR3 DNA reads TGTGCCAGTAGTACAGGGGGCGGTTTTACTGAAGCTTTCTTT.

V is TRBV30 and J is TRBJ1-1, with TRBD1 matching over 7 bases. The CDR3 runs 14 residues. V trimming: 4 bases; J trimming: 1 base; junction bases outside the gene matches: 6. Germline CDR1 and CDR2: GTSNPN and SVGIG (reference sequence). CDR3 in amino acids: CAWITGQRNTEAFF. The CDR3 DNA follows: TGTGCCTGGATAACGGGACAGAGGAACACTGAAGCTTTCTTT.

The chain links TRBV29-1 to TRBJ2-7, with 7 bases lining up with TRBD1. The J segment lost 6 bases and the V segment lost 6 bases, leaving 8 bases of the junction unmatched. Germline V CDR1 and CDR2: SQVTM, ANQGSEA. The CDR3 is 12 amino acids. The CDR3 protein is CSVETGSPEQYF. The CDR3, as DNA: TGCAGCGTCGAGACAGGGTCCCCCGAGCAGTACTTC.

A single count supports this clone. This rearrangement joins TRBV29-1 to TRBJ2-7, with D maybe TRBD2 (5 bases). V lost 4 bases, J lost 5 bases, and 12 bases lay in between. Germline CDR1 is SQVTM and CDR2 is ANQGSEA. CDR3 length equals 12 residues. The CDR3 region has the DNA TGCAGCGTTGTCGGGGATTGGGACGAGCAGTACTTC. This translates into CSVVGDWDEQYF.

This clone is a singleton in its sample. V gene TRBV2 combines with J gene TRBJ2-5; 10 nucleotides align to TRBD2. After removal of 6 bases from V and 5 bases from J, the junction contained 9 bases not matched to a gene. This CDR3 spans 15 amino acids. Germline V CDR1 and CDR2: SNHLY, FYNNEI. The CDR3 coding sequence is TGTGCCAGCAGCGAAAGCGGGGGGGCCGGGGAGACCCAGTACTTC. Translating it yields CASSESGGAGETQYF.

This chain connects TRBV5-1 to TRBJ1-5; D is perhaps TRBD1 (6 bases). The CDR3 totals 14 residues. CDR1 and CDR2 from the germline V gene are SGHRS and YFSETQ. V shed 4 bases and J shed 6 bases, with 14 bases lying between them. CDR3 in amino acids: CASSLGGGSQPQHF. CDR3 in DNA: TGCGCCAGCAGCCTGGGGGGGGGCAGTCAGCCCCAGCATTTT.

The rearrangement uses TRBV9 and TRBJ1-1; possibly TRBD1 for D (5 bases). The CDR3 totals 14 residues. Deletions cut 4 bases from V and 7 bases from J, with 17 bases between. Germline lookup yields CDR1 SGDLS and CDR2 YYNGEE. The CDR3 nucleotides read TGTGCCAGCAGCACGTCACGGGGGTACGGTGAAGCTTTCTTT. Its translation: CASSTSRGYGEAFF.

This chain connects TRBV2 to TRBJ1-5; TRBD1 is a possible D gene (5 bases). Germline loops: CDR1 SNHLY, CDR2 FYNNEI. This CDR3 contains 11 residues. The germline V and J ends were trimmed by 6 bases and 9 bases, with 9 bases remaining between them. CDR3 in amino acids: CASSPGGPQHF. The CDR3, as DNA: TGTGCCAGCAGCCCGGGGGGGCCCCAGCATTTT. The full variable domain, its missing parts supplied by reference TRBV2 and TRBJ1-5, is EPEVTQTPSHQVTQMGQEVILRCVPISNHLYFYWYRQILGQKVEFLVSFYNNEISEKSEIFDDQFSVERPDGSNFTLKIRSTKLEDSAMYFCASSPGGPQHFGDGTRLSIL.

V is TRBV13 and J is TRBJ2-2; weak D call: TRBD2 (6 bases). Germline values: CDR1 PRHDT, CDR2 FYEKMQ (reference sequence). This CDR3 has 17 residues. V dropped 4 bases and J dropped 4 bases, with 19 bases sitting between them. The CDR3 DNA reads TGTGCCAGCAGCTCCTGGGGACTGCGCGCAAGCACCGGGGAGCTGTTTTTT. Protein: CASSSWGLRASTGELFF.

This clone appeared a few times. The chain has TRBV5-6 and TRBJ1-2, with no clear D. From germline, CDR1 is SGHDT and CDR2 YYEEEE. V lost 0 bases and J 2 bases, leaving 11 bases between the germline ends. The CDR3 is made up of 15 amino acids. The CDR3 DNA follows: TGTGCCAGCAGCTTGGCTGGTCAGTTAAACTATGGCTACACCTTC. Translation: CASSLAGQLNYGYTF.

The J gene is TRBJ2-7, the V gene TRBV5-1; weak D call: TRBD1 (5 bases). V lost 4 bases to trimming and J lost 2 bases, with 13 bases between them. This CDR3 spans 14 amino acids. Germline V lookup: CDR1 SGHRS, CDR2 YFSETQ. The CDR3 loop is CASSRQTDTYEQYF. The CDR3 nucleotides are TGCGCCAGCAGCCGACAGACAGACACCTACGAGCAGTACTTC.

V and J are TRBV6-6 and TRBJ2-5, with D possibly being TRBD1 (6 bases). V lost 6 bases to trimming and J lost 2 bases, with 10 bases between them. The V gene's germline CDR1 is MNHNY and CDR2 SVGAGI (reference sequence). This CDR3 is built from 13 residues. The CDR3 loop is CASRLGQQETQYF. The CDR3 nucleotides are TGTGCCAGCAGACTGGGACAACAAGAGACCCAGTACTTC.

The rearrangement uses TRBV6-2 or TRBV6-3 and TRBJ1-5; unclear D gene. CDR1 and CDR2 (germline): MNHEY, SVGEGT. The V and J ends lost 3 bases and 4 bases respectively, with 19 bases between them. The CDR3 extends over 17 amino acids. Written as DNA, the CDR3 is TGTGCCAGCAGTTATCGTCCCGGGTTCGGGTTTAATCAGCCCCAGCATTTT. It codes for CASSYRPGFGFNQPQHF.

The gene calls are TRBV28 and TRBJ2-4; TRBD1 aligns across 7 bases. V lost 4 bases, J lost 3 bases, and 6 bases stayed unmatched. The germline CDR1 and CDR2 sequences are MDHEN and SYDVKM. The length of the CDR3 is 15 residues. The CDR3 protein is CASSSVDRVKNIQYF. The CDR3, as DNA: TGTGCCAGCAGTTCAGTCGACAGGGTCAAAAACATTCAGTACTTC.

The rearrangement joins TRBV5-4 to TRBJ2-1, with 8 bases identical to TRBD1. Germline CDR1 and CDR2: SGHNT and YYREEE (reference sequence). V lost 4 bases, J lost 5 bases, and 8 bases stayed unmatched. This CDR3 has 15 amino acids. The CDR3: CASSTRDRMDNEQFF. DNA for the CDR3: TGTGCCAGCAGCACCCGGGACAGGATGGACAATGAGCAGTTCTTC.

A word on this clone: A clone one base away is much larger, so this may be a read error. This rearrangement joins TRBV14 to TRBJ1-6, with TRBD1 matching 7 bases. The CDR3 length is 15 residues. The J segment lost 9 bases and the V segment lost 3 bases, leaving 8 bases of the junction unmatched. CDR1 is SGHDN and CDR2 is FVKESK in the germline V gene. The CDR3 nucleotides are TGTGCCAGCAGCCAGGGGCAGGGGGTTAGTTCACCCCTCCACTTT. This encodes CASSQGQGVSSPLHF.

The chain combines TRBV27 with TRBJ2-2; 11 positions agree with TRBD2. Trimming took 5 bases from V and 5 from J; bases not matched to a gene: 10. This CDR3 spans 17 amino acids. Germline assignment: CDR1 MNHEY and CDR2 SMNVEV (reference sequence). CDR3 region: CASSPSGLAAGTGELFF. The CDR3 DNA is TGTGCCAGCAGTCCGTCGGGACTAGCGGCCGGGACCGGGGAGCTGTTTTTT.

The DNA of the CDR3 is TGTGCCAGCAGCAGATTTACAGGGATGGAAGAGACCCAGTACTTC. This translates into CASSRFTGMEETQYF. The rearrangement joins TRBV5-4 to TRBJ2-5, with D tentatively TRBD1 (6 bases). The CDR3 is 15 amino acids. Trimming stripped 4 bases from V and 3 bases from J, with 16 bases between. The germline gives CDR1 SGHNT, CDR2 YYREEE (reference sequence).